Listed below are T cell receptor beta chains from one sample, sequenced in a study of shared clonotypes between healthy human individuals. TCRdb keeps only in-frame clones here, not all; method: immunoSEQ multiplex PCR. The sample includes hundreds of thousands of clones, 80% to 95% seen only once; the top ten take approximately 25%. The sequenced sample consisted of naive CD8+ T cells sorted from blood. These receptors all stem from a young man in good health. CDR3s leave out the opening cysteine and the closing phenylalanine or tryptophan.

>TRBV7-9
ASSQSQTGSYEQY
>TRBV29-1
SARVGASGRAKNIQY
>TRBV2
ASREGRIYGYT
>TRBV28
ASSAGEQF
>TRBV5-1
ASSLADTEAF
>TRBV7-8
ASSLGVYGYT
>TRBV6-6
ASSPTNTEAF
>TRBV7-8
ASSLWDRTYEQY
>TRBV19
ASTQGGSSYNEQF
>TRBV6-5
ASSLSAKNIQY
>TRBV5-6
ASSLLTGGSNQPQH
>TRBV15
ATSRSVGGAYEQY
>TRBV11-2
ASSLGLDTQY
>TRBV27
ASSWGLAGLEQY
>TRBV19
ASSIGRNSEQY
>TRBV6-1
ASRGGAGYEQY
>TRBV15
ATSSTRSGTRFGNEQF
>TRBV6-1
ASSWDSPYEQY
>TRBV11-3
ASSSRTSGRTDTQY
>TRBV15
ATSRTDSGNTIY
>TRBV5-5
ASSLQGLPTDEQF
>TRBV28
ASSLAGEGYEQY
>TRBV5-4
ASRLWGGNQPQH
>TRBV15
ATSRLPGFRDRGAEQY
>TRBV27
ASSLLLANTEAF
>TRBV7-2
ASSLEGQGVSNSPLH
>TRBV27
ASSLSGQGAYEQY
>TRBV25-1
ASSDFGGPNTEAF
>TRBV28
ASSLIYYSGGPGQPQH
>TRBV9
ASSAGRADTQY
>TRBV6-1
ASSEEWDTYTDTQY
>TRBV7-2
ASSLRGGLNTEAF
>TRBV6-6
ASSPSGNTIY
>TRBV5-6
ASSLETDLDQPQH
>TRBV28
ASSLVTNTEAF
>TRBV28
ATGISGPTGELF
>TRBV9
ASSERQGETQY
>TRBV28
ASSLRDRGVQETQY
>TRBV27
ARTCGGGGRGAV
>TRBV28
ATVGLAGPSQF
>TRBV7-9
ASSVEGYTDTQY
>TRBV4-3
ASSQDWRDQETQY
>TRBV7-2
ASSAFSPPTRNEQF
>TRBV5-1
ASSLGTGGVGTYEQY
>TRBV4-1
ASSQDRVETAEAF
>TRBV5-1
ASSLSAATNEKLF
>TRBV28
ASSFTYEQY
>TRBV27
ASTSGEGYNEQF
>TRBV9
ASSPSIAGGYNEQF
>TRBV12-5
ASSNPDRGNEQF